These 26 T cell receptor beta chains were all obtained from the same sample, sequenced in a study of blood T cell repertoires in COVID-19 (dated by TCRdb to between 2020 and 2021). The library was generated by the immunoSEQ multiplex PCR assay. Here the immuneACCESS table is served through TCRdb, limited to in-frame sequences with V and J called. Missing clones are a known gap in these copies; in checked studies unresolved V genes cover under half, and the rest lacks a known reason. The sample table contains 90,000 or so clones; only one count was recorded for roughly 80% of them. The ten largest clones represent 24% of the sample. Sequencing input: peripheral blood. Receptors originate from a human donor in a cohort sampled during active COVID-19.

This clone was seen a handful of times. This chain uses TRBV10-3 with TRBJ1-2; D unclear. Germline V gene lookup returns CDR1 ENHRY and CDR2 SYGVKD. This CDR3 comprises 14 residues. The germline V and J ends were trimmed by 3 bases and 6 bases, with 14 bases remaining between them. DNA of the CDR3: TGTGCCATCAGTGAAGGCGGTCGGGGTGATGGCTACACCTTC. It yields the protein CAISEGGRGDGYTF.

The gene calls are TRBV15 and TRBJ2-7; unclear D gene. Germline V gene data show CDR1 as LNHNV and CDR2 as YYDKDF (reference sequence). The V and J ends lost 0 bases and 5 bases respectively, with 8 bases between them. The CDR3 has 13 amino acids. Written as DNA, the CDR3 is TGTGCCACCAGCAGAGATATTCAGAACGAGCAGTACTTC. Translating gives CATSRDIQNEQYF.

V usage is TRBV6-2 or TRBV6-3 and J usage is TRBJ2-1; D might be TRBD2 (6 bases). Between the trimmed V and J ends, which lost 2 bases and 10 bases, there was a span of 18 bases. Germline V CDR1 and CDR2: MNHEY, SVGEGT. The CDR3 covers 15 residues. CDR3 nucleotide sequence: TGTGCCAGCAGTTACCCGGCGGGAAGAGCAGTCGAGCAGTTCTTC. Its translation is CASSYPAGRAVEQFF.

V gene TRBV6-8 combines with J gene TRBJ2-7, with a weak D call TRBD1 (7 bases). The V end was cut by 2 bases, the J end by 5 bases, with 13 bases between. The V gene's germline CDR1 is MNHGY and CDR2 SAAAGT. The CDR3 consists of 14 residues. CDR3 protein: CASSYPDREDEQYF. DNA for the CDR3: TGTGCCAGCAGTTACCCCGACAGGGAGGACGAGCAGTACTTC.

This clone was seen a single time. The chain carries TRBV4-2 and TRBJ2-1; D uncertain. The ends were cut back, 0 bases at V and 0 bases at J, with 12 bases in the middle. The germline V gene encodes CDR1 LGHNA and CDR2 YNFKEQ. The CDR3 is 17 residues long. In nucleotides, the CDR3 is TGTGCCAGCAGCCAAGATCACCCGGAGATCTCCTACAATGAGCAGTTCTTC. Its translation: CASSQDHPEISYNEQFF.

CDR3 bases: TGTGCCAGCAGTAAACAGGGACTAGGGAACACTGAAGCTTTCTTT. Translation gives CASSKQGLGNTEAFF. The V gene is TRBV2, the J gene TRBJ1-1; a weak D match, TRBD1 (6 bases). The CDR3 length is 15 residues. Trimming took 5 bases from V and 1 from J, leaving 14 bases between them. Germline loops: CDR1 SNHLY, CDR2 FYNNEI.

J is TRBJ2-5 and V is TRBV9; tentatively, D is TRBD2 (5 bases). Germline V gene lookup returns CDR1 SGDLS and CDR2 YYNGEE. The CDR3 is made up of 15 amino acids. The V and J ends lost 4 bases and 5 bases respectively, with 18 bases between them. CDR3 DNA sequence: TGTGCCAGCAGCTCAGAGAGGGTGGGCACGGAGACCCAGTACTTC. This translates into CASSSERVGTETQYF.

The V and J genes are TRBV7-9 and TRBJ1-1; D possibly corresponds to TRBD1 (6 bases). The CDR3 runs to 15 residues. V lost 5 bases and J 5 bases, leaving 18 bases between the germline ends. CDR1 is SEHNR and CDR2 is FQNEAQ in the germline V gene (reference sequence). CDR3 coding DNA: TGTGCCAGCAGCCCTGGGGGCGAGGTGGGGACTGAAGCTTTCTTT. Its protein is CASSPGGEVGTEAFF.

The CDR3 loop reads CASSWDTNTEAFF. The CDR3 DNA follows: TGTGCCAGCAGCTGGGACACAAACACTGAAGCTTTCTTT. The rearrangement joins TRBV14 to TRBJ1-1; maybe TRBD1 (6 bases). The germline V gene has CDR1 SGHDN and CDR2 FVKESK. The CDR3 spans 13 residues. V was cut by 5 bases and J by 2 bases, with 9 bases left in between.

The table lists this clone with a count of one. The chain couples TRBV5-1 to TRBJ2-6; 9 bases agree with TRBD1. CDR3 length: 17 residues. V lost 5 bases and J lost 0; bases outside the gene matches: 6. CDR1 and CDR2 from the germline V gene are SGHRS and YFSETQ. The CDR3 here is CASRPGTGSSGANVLTF. DNA for the CDR3: TGCGCCAGCAGACCCGGGACAGGGAGCTCTGGGGCCAACGTCCTGACTTTC.

The chain joins TRBV5-1 to TRBJ2-2; 7 nucleotides line up with TRBD2. This CDR3 comprises 17 residues. CDR1 is SGHRS, CDR2 YFSETQ, per germline. V was pared by 0 bases and J by 0 bases, with 5 bases of the junction left unmatched. The chain's CDR3 is CASSLAGGRANTGELFF. The CDR3 DNA reads as TGCGCCAGCAGCTTGGCAGGTGGGAGGGCGAACACCGGGGAGCTGTTTTTT.

The chain combines TRBV19 with TRBJ1-2, with 8 bases identical to TRBD1. Trimming cost V 10 bases and J 1 base; bases outside gene matches: 8. CDR3 length equals 14 residues. Per germline, CDR1 LNHDA and CDR2 SQIVND (reference sequence). The CDR3 DNA reads as TGTGCCACTCTTAGACAGGGGATTAACTATGGCTACACCTTC. Its protein product is CATLRQGINYGYTF.

A word on this clone: Additional DNA sequences in this sample encode the identical CDR3. The V call is TRBV2, the J call TRBJ1-5, with a tentative D call TRBD1 (6 bases). V was trimmed by 2 bases and J by 5 bases, leaving 10 bases between them. CDR1 and CDR2 from the germline V gene are SNHLY and FYNNEI. This CDR3 has 14 residues. The CDR3 DNA reads as TGTGCCAGCAGTGAACAGGGGATGGATCAGCCCCAGCATTTT. As protein: CASSEQGMDQPQHF.

The rearrangement joins TRBV3-1 (or the pseudogene TRBV3-2) to TRBJ1-2; D uncertain. Trimming took 7 bases from V and 8 from J, leaving 29 bases between them. Germline V gene data show CDR1 as LGHDT and CDR2 as YNNKEL (reference sequence). CDR3 length: 17 amino acids. The CDR3 region is CASTSRPGERPFRGYTF. DNA for the CDR3: TGTGCCAGCACCTCTCGACCCGGGGAAAGGCCCTTTCGGGGCTACACCTTC.

This clone was observed a handful of times. The gene calls are TRBV9 and TRBJ1-1; D not resolved. Trimming removed 3 bases at V and 0 bases at J, with 9 bases between. Germline V gene data show CDR1 as SGDLS and CDR2 as YYNGEE. The CDR3 has 14 residues. In DNA, the CDR3 is TGTGCCAGCAGCGCGTCTCAGGTGAACACTGAAGCTTTCTTT. It codes for CASSASQVNTEAFF.

The gene calls are TRBV5-6 and TRBJ2-5, with D possibly matching TRBD2 (6 bases). The CDR3 runs 18 residues. Germline assignment: CDR1 SGHDT and CDR2 YYEEEE. The germline V and J ends were trimmed by 1 base and 2 bases, with 21 bases remaining between them. The CDR3 here is CASSLRWLASPEQETQYF. The DNA of the CDR3 is TGTGCCAGCAGCTTGAGGTGGCTAGCGTCCCCCGAACAAGAGACCCAGTACTTC. Based on the CDR3 plus reference TRBV5-6 and TRBJ2-5, the full variable domain is DAGVTQSPTHLIKTRGQQVTLRCSPKSGHDTVSWYQQALGQGPQFIFQYYEEEERQRGNFPDRFSGHQFPNYSSELNVNALLLGDSALYLCASSLRWLASPEQETQYFGPGTRLLVL.

The V gene is TRBV4-1, the J gene TRBJ2-7, with D possibly matching TRBD2 (6 bases). The CDR3 runs to 16 residues. With 0 bases removed from V and 2 bases from J, the gap between germline ends came to 14 bases. Germline CDR1 and CDR2: MGHRA and YSYEKL. The CDR3 spells CASSQDRGVRAYEQYF. The DNA of the CDR3 is TGCGCCAGCAGCCAAGATCGCGGGGTTAGGGCCTACGAGCAGTACTTC.

To note about this clone: The junction differs from germline at one of its ends, possibly a read error. The chain joins TRBV7-7 to TRBJ2-7, with TRBD2 as a possible D gene (6 bases). CDR3 length equals 15 residues. Germline-derived CDR1 and CDR2 are SSHAT and FNYEAQ (reference sequence). The CDR3 nucleotides read TGTGCTAGCAGCTTATTGCGGGGACTCTCCTACGAGCAGTACTTC. It yields the protein CASSLLRGLSYEQYF.

This clone appeared once. The V and J genes are TRBV7-9 and TRBJ2-1, with D uncertain. The CDR3 totals 14 residues. CDR1 SEHNR and CDR2 FQNEAQ come from the germline V gene (reference sequence). V was trimmed by 4 bases and J by 7 bases, leaving 14 bases between them. This chain's CDR3 is CASSSPGRMNEQFF. The DNA for the CDR3 is TGTGCCAGCAGCTCCCCCGGTCGTATGAATGAGCAGTTCTTC.

This chain connects TRBV28 to TRBJ2-3, with TRBD2 matching 8 bases. The CDR3 runs to 17 residues. Germline values: CDR1 MDHEN, CDR2 SYDVKM. Trimming removed 4 bases from V and 4 bases from J; junction bases left unmatched: 13. In DNA, the CDR3 is TGTGCCAGCAGTTCCCCGAAGCGGGAGATTTTGGCAGATACGCAGTATTTT. It is translated as CASSSPKREILADTQYF.

The genes are TRBV5-1 and TRBJ2-3, with 12 bases that match TRBD2. J gave up 4 bases and V 4 bases, and 4 bases lay outside the gene matches. Germline loops: CDR1 SGHRS, CDR2 YFSETQ. This CDR3 comprises 15 residues. In nucleotides, the CDR3 is TGCGCCAGCAGCACGACTAGCGGGAGCGCAGATACGCAGTATTTT. It is translated as CASSTTSGSADTQYF.

The chain carries TRBV5-6 and TRBJ2-5, with a possible D match to TRBD1 (5 bases). Germline loops: CDR1 SGHDT, CDR2 YYEEEE. CDR3 length: 15 amino acids. V lost 0 bases to trimming and J lost 1 base, with 10 bases between them. CDR3 sequence reads: CASSLGWGSQETQYF. The CDR3 DNA sequence: TGTGCCAGCAGCTTGGGCTGGGGCAGCCAAGAGACCCAGTACTTC.

This rearrangement joins TRBV6-2 or TRBV6-3 to TRBJ2-7, with 7 bases fitting TRBD2. CDR3 length equals 16 residues. With 3 bases clipped from V and 6 bases from J, the junction kept 14 bases outside the gene matches. Germline V gene lookup returns CDR1 MNHEY and CDR2 SVGEGT. The CDR3 sequence: CASSYVRTRVPLEQYF. The CDR3 bases are TGTGCCAGCAGTTATGTTCGGACTAGGGTCCCACTCGAGCAGTACTTC.

Only a few counts were recorded for this clone. The chain carries TRBV10-1 and TRBJ2-2, with 10 bases identical to TRBD1. V dropped 4 bases and J dropped 4; count of bases not matched to a gene: 3. CDR3 length: 15 residues. CDR1 is WNHNN and CDR2 is SYGVQD in the germline V gene (reference sequence). The CDR3 protein is CASSGGTGATGELFF. The CDR3 DNA is TGCGCCAGCAGTGGAGGGACAGGGGCCACCGGGGAGCTGTTTTTT.

The CDR3 nucleotides read TGCAGCGTTGACGCGGGAGCAGATACGCAGTATTTT. It encodes CSVDAGADTQYF. The chain joins TRBV29-1 to TRBJ2-3, with 7 bases matching TRBD2. Germline V CDR1 and CDR2: SQVTM, ANQGSEA. CDR3 length: 12 residues. V was pared by 3 bases and J by 4 bases, with 1 base of the junction left unmatched.

The chain uses TRBV14 and TRBJ2-7; 9 bases map to TRBD2. This CDR3 comprises 15 residues. Germline loops: CDR1 SGHDN, CDR2 FVKESK. Trimming cost V 4 bases and J 2 bases; bases outside gene matches: 6. The CDR3 protein is CASSLHRGGAYEQYF. CDR3 coding DNA: TGTGCCAGCAGCCTCCATCGCGGGGGGGCCTACGAGCAGTACTTC.